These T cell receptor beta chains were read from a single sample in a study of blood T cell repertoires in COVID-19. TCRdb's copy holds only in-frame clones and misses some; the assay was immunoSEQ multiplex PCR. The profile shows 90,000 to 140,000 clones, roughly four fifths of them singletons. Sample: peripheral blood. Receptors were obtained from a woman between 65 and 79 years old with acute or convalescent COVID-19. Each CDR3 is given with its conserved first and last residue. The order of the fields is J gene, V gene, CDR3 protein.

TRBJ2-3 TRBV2 CASSIETSGRSDTQYF
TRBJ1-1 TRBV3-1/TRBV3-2 CASSQRESNTEAFF
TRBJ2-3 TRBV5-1 CASNSGAPNTDTQYF
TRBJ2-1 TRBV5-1 CASSGGLAYNEQFF
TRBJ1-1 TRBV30 CAWSNPPRGATEAFF
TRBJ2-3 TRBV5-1 CASSLPGGGTDTQYF
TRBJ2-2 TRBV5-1 CASSLFTGGNTGELFF
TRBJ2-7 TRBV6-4 CASSDSGTSGSYEQYF
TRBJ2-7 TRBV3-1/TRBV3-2 CASSQGSGGYYEQYF
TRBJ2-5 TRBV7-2 CASSSWRGLRETQYF
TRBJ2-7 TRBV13 CASSSIRGEQYF
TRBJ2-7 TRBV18 CASSPRQGNLDEQYF
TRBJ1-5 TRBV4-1 CASSQDLAGTGYNQPQHF
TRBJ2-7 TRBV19 CASSPSRRTSSYEQYF
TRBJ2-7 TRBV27 CASRQGGEQYF
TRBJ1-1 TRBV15 CATRKTEQNTEAFF
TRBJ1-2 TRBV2 CASILDRQDYGYTF
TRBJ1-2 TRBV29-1 CSVEWAGVNYGYTF
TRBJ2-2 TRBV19 CASSKTSGSSGELFF
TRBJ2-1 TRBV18 CASSELAGGLSDEQFF
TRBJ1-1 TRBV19 CASSILSRDSYMNTEAFF
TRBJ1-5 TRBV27 CASSLSMGGTLDNQPQHF
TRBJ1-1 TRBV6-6 CASSYSRQSTEAFF
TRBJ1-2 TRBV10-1 CASIDRGRNYGYTF
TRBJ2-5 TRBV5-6 CASSLPGQVGQETQYF
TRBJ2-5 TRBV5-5 CASSLVTGLEETQYF
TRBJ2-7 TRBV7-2 CASSPTASGYEQYF
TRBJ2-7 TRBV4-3 CASSQDWTVSSYEQYF
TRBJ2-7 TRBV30 CAWSDRQPYEQYF
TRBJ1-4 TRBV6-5 CASRPTGTNEKLFF
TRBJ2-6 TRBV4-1 CASSQETGTGANVLTF